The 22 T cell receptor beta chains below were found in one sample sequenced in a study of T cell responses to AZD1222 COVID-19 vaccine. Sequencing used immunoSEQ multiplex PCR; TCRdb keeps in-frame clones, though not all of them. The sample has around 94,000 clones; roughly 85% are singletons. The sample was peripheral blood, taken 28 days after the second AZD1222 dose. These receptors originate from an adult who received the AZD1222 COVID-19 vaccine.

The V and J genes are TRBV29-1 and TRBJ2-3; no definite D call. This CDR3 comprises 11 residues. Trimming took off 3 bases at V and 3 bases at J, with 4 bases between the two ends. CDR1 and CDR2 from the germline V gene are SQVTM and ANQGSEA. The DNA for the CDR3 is TGCAGCGTTGAGGAAACAGATACGCAGTATTTT. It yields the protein CSVEETDTQYF.

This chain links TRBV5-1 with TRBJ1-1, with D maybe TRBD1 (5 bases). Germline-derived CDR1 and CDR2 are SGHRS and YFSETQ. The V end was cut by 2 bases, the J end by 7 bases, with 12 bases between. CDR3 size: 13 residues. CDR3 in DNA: TGCGCCAGCAGCTTTCCCCGGGACGGTGAAGCTTTCTTT. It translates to CASSFPRDGEAFF.

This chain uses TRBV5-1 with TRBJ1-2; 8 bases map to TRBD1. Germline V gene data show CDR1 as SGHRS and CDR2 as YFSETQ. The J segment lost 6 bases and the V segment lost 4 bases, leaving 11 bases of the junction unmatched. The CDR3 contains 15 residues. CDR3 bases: TGCGCCAGCAGCATATATGGAGACAGGGGTAATGGCTACACCTTC. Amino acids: CASSIYGDRGNGYTF.

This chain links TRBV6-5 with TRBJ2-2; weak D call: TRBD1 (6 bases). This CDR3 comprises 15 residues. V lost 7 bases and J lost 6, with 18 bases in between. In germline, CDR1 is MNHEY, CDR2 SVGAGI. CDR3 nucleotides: TGTGCCAGCAAGGAGATGGGGGCCCTCGCCGGGGAGCTGTTTTTT. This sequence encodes CASKEMGALAGELFF.

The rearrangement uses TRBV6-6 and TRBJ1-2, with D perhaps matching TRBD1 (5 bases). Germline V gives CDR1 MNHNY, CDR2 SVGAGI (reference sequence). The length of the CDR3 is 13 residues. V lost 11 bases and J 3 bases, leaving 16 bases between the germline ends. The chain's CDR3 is CASTGRDDYGYTF. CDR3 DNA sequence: TGTGCCTCCACGGGCAGGGATGACTATGGCTACACCTTC.

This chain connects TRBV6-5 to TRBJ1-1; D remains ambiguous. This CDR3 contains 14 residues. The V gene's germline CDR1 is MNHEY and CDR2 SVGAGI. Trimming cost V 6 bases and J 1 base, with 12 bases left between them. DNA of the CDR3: TGTGCCAGCAGCTACGTTAGGCGGAACACTGAAGCTTTCTTT. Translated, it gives CASSYVRRNTEAFF.

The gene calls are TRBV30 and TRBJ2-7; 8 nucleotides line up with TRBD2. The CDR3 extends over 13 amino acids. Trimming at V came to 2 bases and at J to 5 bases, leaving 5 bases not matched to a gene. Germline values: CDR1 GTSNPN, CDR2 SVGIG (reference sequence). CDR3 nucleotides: TGTGCCTGGAGTACCGGGAGGGCCCACGAGCAGTACTTC. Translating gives CAWSTGRAHEQYF.

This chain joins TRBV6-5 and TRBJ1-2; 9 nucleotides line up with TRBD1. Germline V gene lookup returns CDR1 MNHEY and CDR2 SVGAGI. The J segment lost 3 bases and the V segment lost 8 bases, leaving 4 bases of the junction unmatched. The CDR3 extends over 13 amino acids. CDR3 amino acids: CASRTGADYGYTF. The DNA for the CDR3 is TGTGCCAGCCGGACAGGGGCGGACTATGGCTACACCTTC.

The CDR3 DNA reads as TGTGCCACCAGTGATACCCGTGGGGTAGCGGAGACCCAGTACTTC. It is translated as CATSDTRGVAETQYF. The chain uses TRBV24-1 and TRBJ2-5, with a possible D match to TRBD2 (5 bases). The V gene's germline CDR1 is KGHDR and CDR2 SFDVKD. The CDR3 sequence is 15 residues long. Trimming left V 3 bases short and J 5 bases short, with 15 bases between.

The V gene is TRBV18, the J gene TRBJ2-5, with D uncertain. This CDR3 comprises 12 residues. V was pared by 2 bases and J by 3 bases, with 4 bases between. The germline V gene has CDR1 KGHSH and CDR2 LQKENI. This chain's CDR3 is CASSPGEETQYF. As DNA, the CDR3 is TGTGCCAGCTCACCAGGGGAAGAGACCCAGTACTTC.

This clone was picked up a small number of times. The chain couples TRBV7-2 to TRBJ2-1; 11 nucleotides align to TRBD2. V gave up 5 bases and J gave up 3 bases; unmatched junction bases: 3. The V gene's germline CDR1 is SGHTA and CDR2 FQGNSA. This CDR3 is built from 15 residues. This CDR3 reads CASSPGLADYNEQFF. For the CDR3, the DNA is TGTGCCAGCAGCCCGGGACTAGCGGACTACAATGAGCAGTTCTTC.

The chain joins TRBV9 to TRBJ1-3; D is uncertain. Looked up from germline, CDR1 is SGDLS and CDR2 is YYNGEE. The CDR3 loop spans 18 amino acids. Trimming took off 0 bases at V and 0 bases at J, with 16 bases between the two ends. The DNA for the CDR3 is TGTGCCAGCAGCGTAGATGCGGACTTCCGCCCCTCTGGAAACACCATATATTTT. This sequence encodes CASSVDADFRPSGNTIYF.

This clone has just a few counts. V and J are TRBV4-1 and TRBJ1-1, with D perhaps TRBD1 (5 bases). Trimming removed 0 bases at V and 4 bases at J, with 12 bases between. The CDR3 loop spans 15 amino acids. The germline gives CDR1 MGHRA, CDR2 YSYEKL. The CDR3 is CASSQEKGRSTEAFF. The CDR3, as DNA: TGCGCCAGCAGCCAAGAGAAGGGGCGCAGCACTGAAGCTTTCTTT.

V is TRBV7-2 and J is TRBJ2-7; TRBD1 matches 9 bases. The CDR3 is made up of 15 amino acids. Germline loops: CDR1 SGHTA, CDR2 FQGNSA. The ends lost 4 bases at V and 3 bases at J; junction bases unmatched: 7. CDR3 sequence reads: CASSSGQGLYYEQYF. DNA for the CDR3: TGTGCCAGCAGCTCGGGACAGGGCCTTTACTACGAGCAGTACTTC.

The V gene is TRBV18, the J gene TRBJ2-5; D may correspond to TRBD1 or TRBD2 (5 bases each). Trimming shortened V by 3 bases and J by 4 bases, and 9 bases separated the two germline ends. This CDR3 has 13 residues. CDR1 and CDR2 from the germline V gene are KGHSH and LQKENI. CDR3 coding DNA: TGTGCCAGCTCACCTGGGACGGGAGAGACCCAGTACTTC. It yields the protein CASSPGTGETQYF. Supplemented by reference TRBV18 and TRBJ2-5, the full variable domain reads NAGVMQNPRHLVRRRGQEARLRCSPMKGHSHVYWYRQLPEEGLKFMVYLQKENIIDESGMPKERFSAEFPKEGPSILRIQQVVRGDSAAYFCASSPGTGETQYFGPGTRLLVL.

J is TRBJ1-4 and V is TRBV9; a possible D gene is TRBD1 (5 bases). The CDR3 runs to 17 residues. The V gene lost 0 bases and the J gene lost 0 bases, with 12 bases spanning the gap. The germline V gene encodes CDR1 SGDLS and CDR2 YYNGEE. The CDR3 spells CASSVGAGGATNEKLFF. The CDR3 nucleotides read TGTGCCAGCAGCGTAGGGGCAGGAGGGGCAACTAATGAAAAACTGTTTTTT.

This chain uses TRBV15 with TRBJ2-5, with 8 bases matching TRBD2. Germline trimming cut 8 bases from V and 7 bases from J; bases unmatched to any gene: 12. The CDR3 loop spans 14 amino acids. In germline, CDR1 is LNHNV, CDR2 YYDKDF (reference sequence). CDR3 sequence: CATSGGGLNGTQYF. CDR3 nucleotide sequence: TGTGCCACCTCCGGCGGGGGGCTTAACGGGACCCAGTACTTC.

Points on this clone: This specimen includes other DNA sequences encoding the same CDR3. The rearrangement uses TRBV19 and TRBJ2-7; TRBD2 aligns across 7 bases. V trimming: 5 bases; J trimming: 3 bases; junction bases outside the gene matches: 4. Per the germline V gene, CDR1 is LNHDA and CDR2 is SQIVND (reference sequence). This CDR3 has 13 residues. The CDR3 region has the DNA TGTGCCAGTAGTCTCGGACTAGACTACGAGCAGTACTTC. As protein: CASSLGLDYEQYF.

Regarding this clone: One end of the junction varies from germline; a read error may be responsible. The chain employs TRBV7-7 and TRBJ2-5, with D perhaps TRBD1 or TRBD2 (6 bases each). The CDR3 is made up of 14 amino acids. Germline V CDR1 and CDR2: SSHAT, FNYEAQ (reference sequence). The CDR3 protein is CASSPTGAGETQYF. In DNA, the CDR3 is TGTGCTAGCAGCCCCACGGGGGCCGGAGAGACCCAGTACTTC.

The CDR3 is CASSLQGPNYGYTF. Written as DNA, the CDR3 is TGCGCCAGCAGCTTACAGGGCCCAAACTATGGCTACACCTTC. The chain carries TRBV5-1 and TRBJ1-2; D may be TRBD1 (6 bases). V was cut by 2 bases and J by 2 bases, with 10 bases left in between. Germline lookup yields CDR1 SGHRS and CDR2 YFSETQ. This CDR3 has 14 residues.

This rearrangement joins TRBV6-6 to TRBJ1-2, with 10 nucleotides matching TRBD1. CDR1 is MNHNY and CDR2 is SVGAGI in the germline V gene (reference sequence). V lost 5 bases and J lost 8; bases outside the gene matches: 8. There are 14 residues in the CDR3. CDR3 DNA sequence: TGTGCCAGCAGTCAAGACAGGGGGCTGGGGGGCTACACCTTC. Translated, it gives CASSQDRGLGGYTF.

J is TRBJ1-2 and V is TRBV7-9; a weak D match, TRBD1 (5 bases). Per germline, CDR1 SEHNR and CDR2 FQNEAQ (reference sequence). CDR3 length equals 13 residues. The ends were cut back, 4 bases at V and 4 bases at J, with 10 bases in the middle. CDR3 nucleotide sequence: TGTGCCAGCAGCTGGAACACAGGCTATGGCTACACCTTC. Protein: CASSWNTGYGYTF.